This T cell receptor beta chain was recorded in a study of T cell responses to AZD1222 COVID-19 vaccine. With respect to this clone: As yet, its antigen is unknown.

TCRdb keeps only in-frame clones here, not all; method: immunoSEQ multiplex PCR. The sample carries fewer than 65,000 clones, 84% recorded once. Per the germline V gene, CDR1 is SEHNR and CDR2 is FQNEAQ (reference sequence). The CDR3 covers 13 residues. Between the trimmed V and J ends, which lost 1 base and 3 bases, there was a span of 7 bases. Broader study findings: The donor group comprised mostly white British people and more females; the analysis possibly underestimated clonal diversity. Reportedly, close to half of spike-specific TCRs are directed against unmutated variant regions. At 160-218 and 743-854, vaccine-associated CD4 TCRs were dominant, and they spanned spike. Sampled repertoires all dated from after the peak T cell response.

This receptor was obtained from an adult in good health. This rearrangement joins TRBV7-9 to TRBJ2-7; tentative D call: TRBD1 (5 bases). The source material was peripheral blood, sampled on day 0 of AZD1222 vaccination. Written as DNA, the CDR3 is TGTGCCAGCAGCTTAGGGGGCTTCTACGAGCAGTACTTC. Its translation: CASSLGGFYEQYF.